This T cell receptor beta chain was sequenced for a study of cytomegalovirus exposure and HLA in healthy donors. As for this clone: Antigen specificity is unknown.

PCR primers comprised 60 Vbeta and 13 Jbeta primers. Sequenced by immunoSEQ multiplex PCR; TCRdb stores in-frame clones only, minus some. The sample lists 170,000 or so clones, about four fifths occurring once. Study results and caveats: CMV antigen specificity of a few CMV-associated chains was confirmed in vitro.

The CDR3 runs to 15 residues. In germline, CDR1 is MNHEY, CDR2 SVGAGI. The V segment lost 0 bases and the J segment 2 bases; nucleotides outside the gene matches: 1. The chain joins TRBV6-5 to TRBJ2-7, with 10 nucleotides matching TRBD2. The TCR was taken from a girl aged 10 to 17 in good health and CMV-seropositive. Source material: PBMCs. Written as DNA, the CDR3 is TGTGCCAGCAGTTACTCGCTAGCGGGGGCCTACGAGCAGTACTTC. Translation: CASSYSLAGAYEQYF.